The entry that follows covers one T cell receptor (beta chain) sequence. What it binds is unknown. The CDR3 is 11 residues long. Trimming left V 5 bases short and J 2 bases short, with 3 bases between. Per germline, CDR1 SGHTA and CDR2 FQGNSA. Some clones are missing from TCRdb's copy, which holds only in-frame ones; the method was immunoSEQ multiplex PCR. The sample includes some 180,000 clones, 85% to 95% of them seen just once. The data belong to a study of T cell responses to AZD1222 COVID-19 vaccine. Whole-study results and caveats: Clonal diversity was possibly underestimated; the donors were predominantly white British and more often female. Spike-specific TCRs gained breadth and depth after people received two AZD1222 doses. Seropositive at baseline were only six AZD1222 recipients.

Sample: peripheral blood, taken 28 days after the second dose of the MenACWY control vaccine. The clonotype comes from an adult who received the MenACWY meningococcal vaccine as a control. This rearrangement joins TRBV7-2 to TRBJ1-1; D gene uncertain. The CDR3 here is CASSANTEAFF. CDR3 bases: TGTGCCAGCAGCGCCAACACTGAAGCTTTCTTT.